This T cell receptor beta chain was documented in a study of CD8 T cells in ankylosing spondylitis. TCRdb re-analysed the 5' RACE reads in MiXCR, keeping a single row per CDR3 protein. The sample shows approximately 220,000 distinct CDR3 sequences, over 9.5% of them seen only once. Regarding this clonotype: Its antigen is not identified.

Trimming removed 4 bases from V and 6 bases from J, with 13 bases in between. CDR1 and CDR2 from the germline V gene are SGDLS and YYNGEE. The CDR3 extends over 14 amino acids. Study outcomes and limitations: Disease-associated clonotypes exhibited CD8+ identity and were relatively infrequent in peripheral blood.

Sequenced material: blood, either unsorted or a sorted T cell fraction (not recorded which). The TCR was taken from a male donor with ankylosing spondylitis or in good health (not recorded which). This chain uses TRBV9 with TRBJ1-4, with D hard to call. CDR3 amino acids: CASSSDGSDEKLFF. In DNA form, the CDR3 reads TGTGCCAGCAGCTCGGACGGGTCAGATGAAAAACTGTTTTTT.